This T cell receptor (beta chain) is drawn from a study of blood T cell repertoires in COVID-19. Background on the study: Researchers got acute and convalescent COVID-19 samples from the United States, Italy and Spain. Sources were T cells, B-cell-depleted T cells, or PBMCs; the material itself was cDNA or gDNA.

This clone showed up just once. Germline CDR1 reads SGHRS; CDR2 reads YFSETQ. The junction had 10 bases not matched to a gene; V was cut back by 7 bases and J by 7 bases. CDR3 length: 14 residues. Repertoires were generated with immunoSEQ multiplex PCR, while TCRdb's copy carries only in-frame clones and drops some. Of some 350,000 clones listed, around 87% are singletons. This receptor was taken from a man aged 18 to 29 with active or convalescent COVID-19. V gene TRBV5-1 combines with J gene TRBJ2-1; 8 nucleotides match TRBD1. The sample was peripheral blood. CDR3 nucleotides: TGCGCCAGCGTAGGACAGGGTTCTCGAAATGAGCAGTTCTTC. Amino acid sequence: CASVGQGSRNEQFF.